This record looks at one T cell receptor (beta chain) sequence and its context. This sample is drawn from a study of blood T cell repertoires in COVID-19. CDR1 and CDR2 from the germline V gene are MDHEN and SYDVKM. V gave up 6 bases and J gave up 0 bases; unmatched junction bases: 12. This CDR3 is 18 amino acids long. Only in-frame clones appear in the TCRdb table, and some are missing; sequencing was by immunoSEQ multiplex PCR. Of under 100,000 clones in the sample, just under 85% were seen once. The material sequenced was peripheral blood. The chain employs TRBV28 and TRBJ1-4, with 8 positions matching TRBD1. The TCR originated in a man older than 75 with active or convalescent COVID-19. In DNA form, the CDR3 reads TGTGCCAGCAGCTCCCCCGGGACAGGAGGTGCAACTAATGAAAAACTGTTTTTT. It translates to CASSSPGTGGATNEKLFF.